These 20 T cell receptor beta chains came from one sample sequenced in a study of shared clonotypes between healthy human individuals (dated by TCRdb to 2019 to 2021). Library construction relied on the immunoSEQ multiplex PCR assay. The table comes from immuneACCESS by way of TCRdb, which keeps in-frame sequences with V and J called. Part of the clones is missing from these tables; in studies checked, under half for an unresolved V gene and the rest for unknown reasons. The sample table contains roughly 2.1 million clones; only one count was recorded for roughly 91% of them. Over 1.5% of the sample goes to the ten largest clones. For the CD8 naive samples, CD45RO-negative cells were positively selected for CCR7, yielding a CD45RA+CCR7+ population from which TemRA cells were excluded. Sequenced input: naive CD8+ T cells from PBMCs. The cell subset or site label, as the study defines it: CD45RA+CCR7+. These TCRs come from a man younger than 35 in good health. Some clones in this sample may be carry-over from other donors' samples.

As concerns this clone: The same CDR3 is also encoded by other DNA sequences in this sample. J is TRBJ2-7 and V is TRBV9, with TRBD2 matching 8 bases. V trimming: 0 bases; J trimming: 2 bases; junction bases outside the gene matches: 4. CDR3 size: 15 residues. Germline assignment: CDR1 SGDLS and CDR2 YYNGEE. The CDR3 protein is CASSVGAGDTYEQYF. For the CDR3, the DNA is TGTGCCAGCAGCGTAGGAGCGGGAGACACCTACGAGCAGTACTTC.

The V and J genes are TRBV12-1 and TRBJ2-7; the DNA was not compared with TRBD2, the D call given in the table. TRBV12-1 is annotated as a pseudogene. This CDR3 spans 18 amino acids. CDR3 sequence (DNA): TGTGCCAGCAGCTTTGCAACCTCGTGGGCTAGCGGGAAATACGAGCAGTACTTC. Translating it yields CASSFATSWASGKYEQYF.

The chain has TRBV29-1 and TRBJ1-2, with no clear D. Trimming took off 7 bases at V and 6 bases at J, with 12 bases between the two ends. Per the germline V gene, CDR1 is SQVTM and CDR2 is ANQGSEA. The CDR3 runs 11 residues. CDR3: CSARGGHGYTF. The CDR3, as DNA: TGCAGCGCTCGGGGAGGGCATGGCTACACCTTC.

This clone showed up just a few times. CDR3 residues: CASSVQGAAGNTIYF. The CDR3 nucleotides read TGTGCCAGCAGCGTGCAGGGGGCAGCTGGAAACACCATATATTTT. The chain uses TRBV9 and TRBJ1-3, with 8 nucleotides matching TRBD1. V was pared by 2 bases and J by 2 bases, with 3 bases of the junction left unmatched. The CDR3 totals 15 residues. Germline CDR1 and CDR2: SGDLS and YYNGEE.

The chain employs TRBV27 and TRBJ2-5, with 9 bases matching TRBD2. CDR1 MNHEY and CDR2 SMNVEV come from the germline V gene (reference sequence). The CDR3 length is 17 residues. J was trimmed by 1 base and V by 6 bases; bases with no gene match: 12. CDR3 sequence (DNA): TGTGCCAGCAGCCACACCCAGGCTAGCGGGACCCAAGAGACCCAGTACTTC. Protein: CASSHTQASGTQETQYF.

The chain uses TRBV29-1 and TRBJ2-3; TRBD2 aligns across 10 bases. V lost 2 bases and J lost 1; bases outside the gene matches: 12. Germline CDR1 is SQVTM and CDR2 is ANQGSEA. The CDR3 has 18 amino acids. The CDR3 region has the DNA TGCAGCGTTGAACTGAAATCCCGAGCGGGAGGGCGCACAGATACGCAGTATTTT. Its protein is CSVELKSRAGGRTDTQYF.

V and J are TRBV11-3 and TRBJ2-6; D uncertain. This CDR3 is 15 amino acids long. The V gene's germline CDR1 is SGHNT and CDR2 YENEEA. Trimming took off 4 bases at V and 2 bases at J, with 9 bases between the two ends. In DNA form, the CDR3 reads TGTGCCAGCAGCTCATGGGGTGCTGGGGCCAACGTCCTGACTTTC. It encodes CASSSWGAGANVLTF.

V is TRBV9 and J is TRBJ1-5; D unresolved. The CDR3 is 11 amino acids. Germline V gives CDR1 SGDLS, CDR2 YYNGEE. Trimming took 0 bases from V and 6 from J, leaving 1 base between them. The CDR3 DNA reads as TGTGCCAGCAGCGTAGCTCAGCCCCAGCATTTT. It is translated as CASSVAQPQHF.

The chain is built from TRBV19 and TRBJ2-2; D ambiguous. The CDR3 spans 13 residues. The germline CDR1 and CDR2 sequences are LNHDA and SQIVND (reference sequence). Trimming stripped 10 bases from V and 3 bases from J, with 12 bases between. This chain's CDR3 is CATLRPDTGELFF. CDR3 DNA: TGTGCCACCCTAAGGCCAGACACCGGGGAGCTGTTTTTT.

The chain couples TRBV6-6 to TRBJ2-3; 7 nucleotides line up with TRBD2. The germline V gene encodes CDR1 MNHNY and CDR2 SVGAGI (reference sequence). Unmatched junction bases numbered 7, after V lost 2 bases and J lost 5 bases. The CDR3 loop spans 15 amino acids. The CDR3 region has the DNA TGTGCCAGCAGTTACAGGCGGGAGCGGGTAGATACGCAGTATTTT. Encoded protein: CASSYRRERVDTQYF.

The chain links TRBV7-6 to TRBJ2-5; D perhaps matches TRBD1 (9 bases). Germline V gene lookup returns CDR1 SGHVS and CDR2 FNYEAQ. The CDR3 runs to 16 residues. Trimming stripped 6 bases from V and 2 bases from J, with 19 bases between. CDR3 sequence reads: CASSFAGGQGQETQYF. In nucleotides, the CDR3 is TGTGCCAGCAGTTTCGCGGGGGGACAGGGACAAGAGACCCAGTACTTC.

This chain connects TRBV9 to TRBJ2-2; TRBD1 agrees at 7 bases. Germline-derived CDR1 and CDR2 are SGDLS and YYNGEE. V shed 3 bases, J shed 1 base, and the junction held 15 bases outside the gene matches. CDR3 length: 19 amino acids. The CDR3 sequence is CASSEQKRGRDLNTGELFF. CDR3 in DNA: TGTGCCAGCAGCGAGCAGAAAAGGGGGCGCGATCTGAACACCGGGGAGCTGTTTTTT.

With regard to this clone: Other DNA sequences of this sample code for an identical CDR3. This chain joins TRBV4-1 and TRBJ2-5; D unresolved. The CDR3 is 13 residues long. Germline V gene data show CDR1 as MGHRA and CDR2 as YSYEKL. V lost 0 bases and J 0 bases, leaving 2 bases between the germline ends. CDR3 sequence reads: CASSQDYQETQYF. The CDR3 bases are TGCGCCAGCAGCCAAGACTACCAAGAGACCCAGTACTTC.

The chain couples TRBV25-1 to TRBJ1-1; D possibly corresponds to TRBD1 (5 bases). Germline CDR1 is MGHDK and CDR2 is SYGVNS. This CDR3 has 15 residues. Trimming stripped 3 bases from V and 4 bases from J, with 15 bases between. This chain's CDR3 is CASSDLGPGGTEAFF. The CDR3 DNA reads TGTGCCAGCAGTGATCTTGGGCCGGGGGGCACTGAAGCTTTCTTT.

A single count supports this clone. The chain joins TRBV27 to TRBJ2-7; 11 nucleotides align to TRBD2. V gave up 4 bases and J gave up 3 bases; unmatched junction bases: 5. The CDR3 is 15 residues long. The germline V gene has CDR1 MNHEY and CDR2 SMNVEV (reference sequence). The DNA of the CDR3 is TGTGCCAGCAGTTCGGGACTAGCGGCGTTCTACGAGCAGTACTTC. Its translation is CASSSGLAAFYEQYF.

The chain has TRBV10-3 and TRBJ1-5; tentative D call: TRBD1 (5 bases). Germline CDR1 is ENHRY and CDR2 is SYGVKD. Trimming shortened V by 8 bases and J by 1 base, and 18 bases separated the two germline ends. The CDR3 spans 16 residues. CDR3 loop: CAIPRRGFPSNQPQHF. CDR3 nucleotides: TGTGCCATCCCCCGGCGGGGGTTCCCGAGCAATCAGCCCCAGCATTTT.

The V gene is TRBV2, the J gene TRBJ2-5, with TRBD1 matching 7 bases. Trimming took 2 bases from V and 5 from J; bases not matched to a gene: 14. CDR3 size: 17 residues. Germline-derived CDR1 and CDR2 are SNHLY and FYNNEI. CDR3 sequence (DNA): TGTGCCAGCAGTGAAACGGATCTCAGGGGGAGTGGGGAGACCCAGTACTTC. Its translation: CASSETDLRGSGETQYF.

The genes are TRBV10-2 and TRBJ2-3, with unresolved D. Germline lookup yields CDR1 WSHSY and CDR2 SAAADI. V dropped 1 base and J dropped 0 bases, with 5 bases sitting between them. This CDR3 region has 14 residues. The DNA for the CDR3 is TGCGCCAGCAGTGAGTTCAGGAGCACAGATACGCAGTATTTT. Amino acid sequence: CASSEFRSTDTQYF.

Of note for this clone: The junction differs from germline at one of its ends, possibly a read error. The chain links TRBV7-2 to TRBJ2-1; perhaps TRBD2 as D (6 bases). This CDR3 is 11 amino acids long. Germline CDR1 SGHTA, CDR2 FQGNSA. CDR3 region: CASSLGGVWIF. Here the CDR3 DNA reads TGTGCCAGCAGCTTAGGCGGGGTCTGGATCTTC. Complete variable domain (other parts from reference TRBV7-2 and TRBJ2-1): GAGVSQSPSNKVTEKGKDVELRCDPISGHTALYWYRQSLGQGLEFLIYFQGNSAPDKSGLPSDRFSAERTGGSVSTLTIQRTQQEDSAVYLCASSLGGVWIFGPGTRLTVL.

The genes are TRBV30 and TRBJ2-3; 7 positions match TRBD1. V was pared by 2 bases and J by 4 bases, with 3 bases of the junction left unmatched. Looked up from germline, CDR1 is GTSNPN and CDR2 is SVGIG (reference sequence). The CDR3 spans 13 residues. The chain's CDR3 is CAWSTGDADTQYF. The CDR3 DNA reads as TGTGCCTGGAGTACAGGGGACGCAGATACGCAGTATTTT.